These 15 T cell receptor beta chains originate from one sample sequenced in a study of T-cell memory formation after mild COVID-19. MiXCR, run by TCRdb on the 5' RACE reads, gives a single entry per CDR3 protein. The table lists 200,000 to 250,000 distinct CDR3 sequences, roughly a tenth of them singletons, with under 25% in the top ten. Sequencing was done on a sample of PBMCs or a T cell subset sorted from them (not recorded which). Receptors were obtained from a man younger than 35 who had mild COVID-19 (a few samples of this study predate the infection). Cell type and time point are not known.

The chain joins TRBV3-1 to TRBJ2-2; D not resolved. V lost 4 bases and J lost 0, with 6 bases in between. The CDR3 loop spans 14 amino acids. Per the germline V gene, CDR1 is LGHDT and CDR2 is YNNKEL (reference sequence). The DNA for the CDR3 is TGTGCCAGCAGCCTTCACACGAACACCGGGGAGCTGTTTTTT. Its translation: CASSLHTNTGELFF. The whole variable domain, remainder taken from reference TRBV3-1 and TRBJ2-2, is DTAVSQTPKYLVTQMGNDKSIKCEQNLGHDTMYWYKQDSKKFLKIMFSYNNKELIINETVPNRFSPKSPDKAHLNLHINSLELGDSAVYFCASSLHTNTGELFFGEGSRLTVL.

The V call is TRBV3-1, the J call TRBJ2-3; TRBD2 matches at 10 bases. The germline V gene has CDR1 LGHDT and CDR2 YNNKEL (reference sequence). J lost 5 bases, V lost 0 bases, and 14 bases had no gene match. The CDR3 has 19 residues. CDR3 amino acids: CASSQDLGFSGGARDTQYF. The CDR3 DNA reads TGTGCCAGCAGCCAAGATTTGGGTTTCAGCGGGGGGGCCAGAGATACGCAGTATTTT.

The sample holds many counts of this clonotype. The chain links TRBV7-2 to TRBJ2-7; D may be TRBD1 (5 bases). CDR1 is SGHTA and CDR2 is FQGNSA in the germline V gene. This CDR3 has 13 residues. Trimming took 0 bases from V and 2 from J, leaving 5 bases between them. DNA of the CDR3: TGTGCCAGCAGCTTAGCCAGGGCCTACGAGCAGTACTTC. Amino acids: CASSLARAYEQYF.

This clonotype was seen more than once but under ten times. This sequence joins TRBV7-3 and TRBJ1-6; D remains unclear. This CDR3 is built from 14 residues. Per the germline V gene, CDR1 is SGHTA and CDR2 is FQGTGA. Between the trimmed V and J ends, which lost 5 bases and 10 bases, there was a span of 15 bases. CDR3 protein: CASSPAGEGSPLHF. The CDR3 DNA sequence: TGTGCCAGCAGCCCCGCGGGCGAGGGATCACCCCTCCACTTT.

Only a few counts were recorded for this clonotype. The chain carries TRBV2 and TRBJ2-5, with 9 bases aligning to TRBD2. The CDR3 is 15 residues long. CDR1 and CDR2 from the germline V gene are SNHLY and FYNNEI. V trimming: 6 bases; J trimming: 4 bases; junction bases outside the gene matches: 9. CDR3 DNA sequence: TGTGCCAGCAGGACCAATAGCGGGGGCTCAGAGACCCAGTACTTC. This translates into CASRTNSGGSETQYF.

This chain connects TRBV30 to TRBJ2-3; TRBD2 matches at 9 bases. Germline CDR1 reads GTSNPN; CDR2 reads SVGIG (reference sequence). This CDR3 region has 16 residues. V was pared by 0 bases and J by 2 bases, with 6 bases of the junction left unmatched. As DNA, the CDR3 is TGTGCCTGGAGTGTCGGTCTAGCGGGGTTCACAGATACGCAGTATTTT. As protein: CAWSVGLAGFTDTQYF.

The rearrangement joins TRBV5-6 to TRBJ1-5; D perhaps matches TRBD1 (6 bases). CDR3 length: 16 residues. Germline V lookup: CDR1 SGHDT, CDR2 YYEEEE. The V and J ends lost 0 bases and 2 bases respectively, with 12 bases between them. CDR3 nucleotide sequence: TGTGCCAGCAGCTTGGGGGGGCTTGGAGGCAATCAGCCCCAGCATTTT. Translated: CASSLGGLGGNQPQHF.

CDR3 bases: TGTGCCAGCAGCCCCTTCGACCTATACGAGCAGTACTTC. Its translation is CASSPFDLYEQYF. This sequence joins TRBV7-9 and TRBJ2-7; D remains unclear. The CDR3 totals 13 residues. Trimming stripped 5 bases from V and 4 bases from J, with 12 bases between. Germline CDR1 reads SEHNR; CDR2 reads FQNEAQ (reference sequence).

For the CDR3, the DNA is TGTGCCAGCAGCCCCGTTCTAGCGGGGGGGCCGGAGACCCAGTACTTC. This gives the protein CASSPVLAGGPETQYF. The rearrangement uses TRBV7-9 and TRBJ2-5, with 12 nucleotides matching TRBD2. V dropped 5 bases and J dropped 5; count of bases not matched to a gene: 9. The germline CDR1 and CDR2 sequences are SEHNR and FQNEAQ (reference sequence). The CDR3 contains 16 residues.

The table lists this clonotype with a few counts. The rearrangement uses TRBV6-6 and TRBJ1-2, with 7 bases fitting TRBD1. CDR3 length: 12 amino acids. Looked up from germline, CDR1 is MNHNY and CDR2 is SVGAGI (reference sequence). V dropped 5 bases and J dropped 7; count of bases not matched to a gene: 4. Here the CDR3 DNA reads TGTGCCAGCAGTACAGGGGATCGTGGCTACACCTTC. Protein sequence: CASSTGDRGYTF.

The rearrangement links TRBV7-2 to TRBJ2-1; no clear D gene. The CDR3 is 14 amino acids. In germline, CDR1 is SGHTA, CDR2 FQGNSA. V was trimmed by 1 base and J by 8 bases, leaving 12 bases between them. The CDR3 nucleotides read TGTGCCAGCAGCTTAGGTCCCCACGAGTATGAGCAGTTCTTC. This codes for CASSLGPHEYEQFF.

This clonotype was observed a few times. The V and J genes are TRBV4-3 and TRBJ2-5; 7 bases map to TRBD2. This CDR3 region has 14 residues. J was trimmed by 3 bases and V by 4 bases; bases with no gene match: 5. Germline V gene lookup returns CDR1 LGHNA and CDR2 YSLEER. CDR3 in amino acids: CASSRGGTEETQYF. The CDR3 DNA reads TGCGCCAGCAGCCGGGGGGGAACAGAAGAGACCCAGTACTTC.

CDR3 nucleotides: TGTGCCAGCAGCCAAGGGACAGGTATAGGTTCACCCCTCCACTTT. Its translation: CASSQGTGIGSPLHF. The chain combines TRBV3-1 with TRBJ1-6; 7 nucleotides align to TRBD1. CDR1 LGHDT and CDR2 YNNKEL come from the germline V gene (reference sequence). V lost 1 base, J lost 9 bases, and 6 bases stayed unmatched. The CDR3 is 15 amino acids. The full variable domain, rest sourced from reference TRBV3-1 and TRBJ1-6, is DTAVSQTPKYLVTQMGNDKSIKCEQNLGHDTMYWYKQDSKKFLKIMFSYNNKELIINETVPNRFSPKSPDKAHLNLHINSLELGDSAVYFCASSQGTGIGSPLHFGNGTRLTVT.

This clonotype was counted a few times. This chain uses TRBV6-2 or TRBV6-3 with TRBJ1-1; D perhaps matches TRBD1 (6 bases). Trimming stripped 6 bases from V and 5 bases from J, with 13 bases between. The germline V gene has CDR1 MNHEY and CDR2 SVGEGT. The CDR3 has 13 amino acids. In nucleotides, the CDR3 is TGTGCCAGCAGAGACAGGACTCGAACTGAAGCTTTCTTT. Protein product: CASRDRTRTEAFF.

CDR3 DNA sequence: TGTGCCAGCAGATACTATACCCAGTACTTC. Protein sequence: CASRYYTQYF. The chain combines TRBV2 with TRBJ2-5; D is ambiguous. This CDR3 spans 10 amino acids. V lost 6 bases, J lost 8 bases, and 7 bases lay in between. Per the germline V gene, CDR1 is SNHLY and CDR2 is FYNNEI.